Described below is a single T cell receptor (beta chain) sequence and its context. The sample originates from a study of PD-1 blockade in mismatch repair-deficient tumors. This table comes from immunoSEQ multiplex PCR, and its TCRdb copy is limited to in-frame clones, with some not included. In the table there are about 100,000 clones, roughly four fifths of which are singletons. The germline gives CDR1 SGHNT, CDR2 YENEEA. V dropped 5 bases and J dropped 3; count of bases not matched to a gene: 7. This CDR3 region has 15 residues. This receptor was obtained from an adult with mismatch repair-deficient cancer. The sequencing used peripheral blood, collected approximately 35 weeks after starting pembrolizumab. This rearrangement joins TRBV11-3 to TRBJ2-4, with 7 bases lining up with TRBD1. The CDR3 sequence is CASSANTGVKNIQYF. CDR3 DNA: TGTGCCAGCAGCGCTAACACAGGGGTCAAAAACATTCAGTACTTC.